This TCR beta chain was recorded in a study of shared clonotypes between healthy human individuals. Authors' analysis steps: Without quality scores, immunoSEQ junctional reads could not be filtered like full-length reads. TCRdb's copy holds only in-frame clones and misses some; the assay was immunoSEQ multiplex PCR. Clonal size and the V and J genes are those of that table, whereas D and trimming came from the DNA. This table has some 2.1 million clones, 85% to 95% appearing once. Trimming stripped 2 bases from V and 4 bases from J, with 12 bases between. Germline CDR1 KGHSH, CDR2 LQKENI. This CDR3 has 14 residues.

The sequencing sample was made of naive CD4+ T cells sorted from blood. The subset denotes: CD45RA+ positively selected. The clonotype originates from a young man in good health. The chain links TRBV18 to TRBJ2-7; D possibly corresponds to TRBD2 (6 bases). The CDR3 loop is CASSPGRIIYEQYF. The CDR3 DNA sequence: TGTGCCAGCTCACCAGGGAGGATCATATACGAGCAGTACTTC.